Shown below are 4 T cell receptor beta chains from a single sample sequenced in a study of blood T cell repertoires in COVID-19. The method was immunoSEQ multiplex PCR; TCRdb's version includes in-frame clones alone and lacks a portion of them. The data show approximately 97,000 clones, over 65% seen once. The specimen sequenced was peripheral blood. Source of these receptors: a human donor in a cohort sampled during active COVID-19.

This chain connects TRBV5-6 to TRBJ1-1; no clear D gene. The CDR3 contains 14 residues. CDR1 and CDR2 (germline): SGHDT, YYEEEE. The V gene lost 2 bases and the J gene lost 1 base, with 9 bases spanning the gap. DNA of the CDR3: TGTGCCAGCAGCTTAAGACTGAGGAACACTGAAGCTTTCTTT. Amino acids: CASSLRLRNTEAFF.

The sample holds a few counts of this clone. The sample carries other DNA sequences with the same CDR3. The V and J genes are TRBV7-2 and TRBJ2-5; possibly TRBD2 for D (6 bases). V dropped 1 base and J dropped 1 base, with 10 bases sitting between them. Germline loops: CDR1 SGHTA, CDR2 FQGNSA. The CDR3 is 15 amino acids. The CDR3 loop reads CASSLGWRGQETQYF. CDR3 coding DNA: TGTGCCAGCAGCTTAGGGTGGCGGGGCCAAGAGACCCAGTACTTC.

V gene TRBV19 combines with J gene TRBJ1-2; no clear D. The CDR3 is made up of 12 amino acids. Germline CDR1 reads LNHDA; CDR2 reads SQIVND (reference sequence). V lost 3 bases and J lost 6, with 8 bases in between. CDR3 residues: CASSISVNGYTF. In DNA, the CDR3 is TGTGCCAGTAGTATCTCGGTGAATGGCTACACCTTC.

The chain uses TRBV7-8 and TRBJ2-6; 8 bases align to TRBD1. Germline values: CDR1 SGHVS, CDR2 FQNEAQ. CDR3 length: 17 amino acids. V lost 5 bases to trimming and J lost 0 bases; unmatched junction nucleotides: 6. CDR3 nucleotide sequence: TGTGCCAGCAGCCGCTCCAGGGGGCGCTCTGGGGCCAACGTCCTGACTTTC. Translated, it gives CASSRSRGRSGANVLTF.